A selection of T cell receptor beta chains follows, all from one sample in a study of blood T cells in healthy people across ages. From the 5' RACE reads, TCRdb called clonotypes with MiXCR, one entry per CDR3 protein. Among hundreds of thousands of distinct CDR3 sequences listed, 40% to 50% were seen once. The sample was blood. Receptors originate from a man in his sixties in good health. Both conserved end residues are part of each CDR3. D genes are given only for firm matches. Clone size, where shown, is once, few, many, or a class for clones that have expanded.

v_gene	abundance	j_gene	d_gene	CDR3aa
TRBV6-1	.	TRBJ1-5	TRBD1	CASSGQGAANQPQHF
TRBV14	.	TRBJ2-5	.	CASSQDLPSSSETQYF
TRBV7-9	.	TRBJ1-5	.	CASSLGADNQPQHF
TRBV2	.	TRBJ2-7	TRBD1	CAGGQGGNEQYF
TRBV5-1	.	TRBJ2-1	TRBD2	CASLAGDSLSSNNEQFF
TRBV2	.	TRBJ1-5	TRBD1	CASSEVGTGLQPQHF
TRBV28	.	TRBJ2-7	TRBD1	CASSLSPGQRYSYEQYF
TRBV7-2	.	TRBJ1-1	.	CASSIISMGLNTEAFF
TRBV12-3/TRBV12-4	.	TRBJ2-7	.	CTSSLAMTEYEQYF
TRBV6-2/TRBV6-3	many	TRBJ2-5	TRBD1	CASSYGTGMETQYF
TRBV7-9	few	TRBJ1-4	.	CASSRPRGEKLFF
TRBV20-1	.	TRBJ2-5	TRBD2	CSAMESGGWQETQYF
TRBV7-2	.	TRBJ1-1	.	CASSFTGNLMNTEAFF
TRBV15	.	.	.	CATSRDRGGQETQYF
TRBV29-1	few	TRBJ2-3	.	CSVAESSGRKGDTQYF
TRBV7-9	.	TRBJ2-7	TRBD2	CASSSWGGSGGPADTQYF
TRBV4-3	.	TRBJ2-5	TRBD2	CASPSRGVVLETQYF
TRBV7-2	.	TRBJ2-7	TRBD2	CASSLAETSGGLSSYEQYF
TRBV7-6	.	TRBJ2-7	.	CASSPTSLGLQQYF
TRBV20-1	few	TRBJ2-7	.	CSARDLTGIAYEQYF
TRBV4-3	.	TRBJ2-1	TRBD1	CASSQNTGGKETQFF
TRBV12-3/TRBV12-4	.	TRBJ2-1	TRBD2	CASRPTSGGARNEQFF
TRBV6-2/TRBV6-3	few	TRBJ2-1	TRBD2	CAIRAGGYNEQFF
TRBV20-1	.	TRBJ2-5	TRBD2	CSARREFSGDGQYF
TRBV15	few	TRBJ1-2	.	CATSEGTRIYGYTF
TRBV7-2	many	TRBJ2-7	.	CASSFPGREQYF
TRBV20-1	.	TRBJ2-3	.	CSAHRTGTDTQYF
TRBV4-3	.	TRBJ1-4	.	CASSQKGVGGTNEKLFF
TRBV6-5	few	TRBJ2-7	TRBD2	CASSYPQRAGSYEQYF
TRBV20-1	.	TRBJ2-5	.	CSAKEETQYF
TRBV7-2	.	TRBJ1-2	.	CASSAEGTGGYTF
TRBV6-1	.	TRBJ2-3	TRBD1	CASSEYRGSYTQYF
TRBV29-1	few	TRBJ2-7	TRBD2	CSARTSGVEQYF
TRBV12-3/TRBV12-4	few	TRBJ2-3	.	CASSLWDTQYF
TRBV2	few	TRBJ2-5	.	CASSEAGRVRGETQYF
TRBV20-1	few	TRBJ2-1	.	CSAPREPGLAYNEQFF
TRBV4-3	.	TRBJ2-7	.	CASSRGVRGYEQYF
TRBV20-1	.	TRBJ2-1	.	CSARTFLYNEQFF
TRBV5-1	.	TRBJ2-3	.	CASSLDFVVDTQYF
TRBV7-8	once	.	.	CASSLEGVLGYEQYF
TRBV5-4	.	TRBJ2-2	.	CASSPRGGPPNTGELFF
TRBV30	few	TRBJ2-3	TRBD1	CAWSEAAGGGYF
TRBV3-1	.	TRBJ1-2	TRBD1	CASSLRSGTGRNMHGYTF
TRBV4-2	.	.	TRBD1	CASSQAGQAYEQYF